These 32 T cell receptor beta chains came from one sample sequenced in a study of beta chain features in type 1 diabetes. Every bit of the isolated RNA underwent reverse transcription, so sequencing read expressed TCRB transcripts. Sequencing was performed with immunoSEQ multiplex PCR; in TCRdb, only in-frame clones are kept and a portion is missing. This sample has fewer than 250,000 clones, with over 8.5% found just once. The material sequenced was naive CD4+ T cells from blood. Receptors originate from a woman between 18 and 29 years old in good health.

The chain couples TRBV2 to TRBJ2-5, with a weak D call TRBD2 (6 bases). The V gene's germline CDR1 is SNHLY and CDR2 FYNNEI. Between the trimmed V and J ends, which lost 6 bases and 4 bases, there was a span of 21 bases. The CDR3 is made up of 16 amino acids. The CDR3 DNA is TGTGCCAGCAGCGATCGTCGCGGGGTAGTTAGAGAGACCCAGTACTTC. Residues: CASSDRRGVVRETQYF.

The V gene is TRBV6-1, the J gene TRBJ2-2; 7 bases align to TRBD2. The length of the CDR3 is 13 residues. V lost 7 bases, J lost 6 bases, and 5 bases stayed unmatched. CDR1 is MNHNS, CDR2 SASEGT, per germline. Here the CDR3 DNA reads TGTGCCAGCATCCAACGGGGGGCCGGGGAGCTGTTTTTT. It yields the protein CASIQRGAGELFF.

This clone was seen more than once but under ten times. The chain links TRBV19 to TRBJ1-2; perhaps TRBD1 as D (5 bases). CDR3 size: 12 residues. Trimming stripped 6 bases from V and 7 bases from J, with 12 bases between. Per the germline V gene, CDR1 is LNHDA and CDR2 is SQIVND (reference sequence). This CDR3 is CASRFQGGGYTF. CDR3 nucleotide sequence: TGTGCCAGTAGGTTCCAGGGCGGTGGCTACACCTTC. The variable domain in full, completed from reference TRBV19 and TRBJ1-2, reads DGGITQSPKYLFRKEGQNVTLSCEQNLNHDAMYWYRQDPGQGLRLIYYSQIVNDFQKGDIAEGYSVSREKKESFPLTVTSAQKNPTAFYLCASRFQGGGYTFGSGTRLTVV.

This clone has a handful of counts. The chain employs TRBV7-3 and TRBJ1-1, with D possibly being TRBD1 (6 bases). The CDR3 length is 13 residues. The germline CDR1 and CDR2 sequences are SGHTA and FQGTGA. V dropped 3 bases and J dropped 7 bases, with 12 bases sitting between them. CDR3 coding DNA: TGTGCCAGCAGCTTTTCAGGGGCCAGTGAAGCTTTCTTT. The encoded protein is CASSFSGASEAFF.

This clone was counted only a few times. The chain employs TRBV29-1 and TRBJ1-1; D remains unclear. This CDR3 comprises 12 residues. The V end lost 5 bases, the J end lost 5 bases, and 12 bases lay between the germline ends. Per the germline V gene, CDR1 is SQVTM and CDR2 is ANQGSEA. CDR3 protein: CSVRNGRTEAFF. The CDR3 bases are TGCAGCGTTCGAAACGGGAGGACTGAAGCTTTCTTT.

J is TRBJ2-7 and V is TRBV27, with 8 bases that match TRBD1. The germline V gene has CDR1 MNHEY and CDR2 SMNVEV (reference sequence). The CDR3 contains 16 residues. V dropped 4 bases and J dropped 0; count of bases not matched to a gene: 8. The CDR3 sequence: CASSWSGTGISYEQYF. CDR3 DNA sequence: TGTGCCAGCAGTTGGTCCGGGACAGGAATCTCCTACGAGCAGTACTTC.

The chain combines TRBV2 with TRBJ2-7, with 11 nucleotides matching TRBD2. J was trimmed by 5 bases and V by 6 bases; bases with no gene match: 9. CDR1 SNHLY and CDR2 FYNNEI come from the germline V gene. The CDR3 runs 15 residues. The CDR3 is CASRERLAGRDEQYF. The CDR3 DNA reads TGTGCCAGCAGAGAACGACTAGCGGGACGCGACGAGCAGTACTTC. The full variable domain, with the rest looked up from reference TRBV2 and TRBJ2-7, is EPEVTQTPSHQVTQMGQEVILRCVPISNHLYFYWYRQILGQKVEFLVSFYNNEISEKSEIFDDQFSVERPDGSNFTLKIRSTKLEDSAMYFCASRERLAGRDEQYFGPGTRLTVT.

The CDR3 here is CASSPGQGAWYNEQFF. The CDR3 DNA sequence: TGTGCCAGTAGTCCCGGACAGGGGGCATGGTACAATGAGCAGTTCTTC. The chain is built from TRBV19 and TRBJ2-1; 11 bases line up with TRBD1. This CDR3 has 16 amino acids. The ends lost 5 bases at V and 4 bases at J; junction bases unmatched: 7. Per the germline V gene, CDR1 is LNHDA and CDR2 is SQIVND (reference sequence).

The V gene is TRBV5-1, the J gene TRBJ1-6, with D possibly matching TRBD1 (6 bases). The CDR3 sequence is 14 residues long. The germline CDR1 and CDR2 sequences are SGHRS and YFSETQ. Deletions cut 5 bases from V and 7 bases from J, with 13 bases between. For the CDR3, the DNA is TGCGCCAGCAGTTCGGACAGCACGAATTCACCCCTCCACTTT. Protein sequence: CASSSDSTNSPLHF.

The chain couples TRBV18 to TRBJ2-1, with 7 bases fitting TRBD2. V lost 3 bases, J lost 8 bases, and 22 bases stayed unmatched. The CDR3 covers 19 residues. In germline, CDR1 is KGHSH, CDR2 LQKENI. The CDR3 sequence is CASSPKGLAELNRGDEQFF. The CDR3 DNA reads TGTGCCAGCTCACCGAAGGGGCTAGCGGAACTTAATCGGGGCGATGAGCAGTTCTTC. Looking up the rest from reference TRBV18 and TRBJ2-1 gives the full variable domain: NAGVMQNPRHLVRRRGQEARLRCSPMKGHSHVYWYRQLPEEGLKFMVYLQKENIIDESGMPKERFSAEFPKEGPSILRIQQVVRGDSAAYFCASSPKGLAELNRGDEQFFGPGTRLTVL.

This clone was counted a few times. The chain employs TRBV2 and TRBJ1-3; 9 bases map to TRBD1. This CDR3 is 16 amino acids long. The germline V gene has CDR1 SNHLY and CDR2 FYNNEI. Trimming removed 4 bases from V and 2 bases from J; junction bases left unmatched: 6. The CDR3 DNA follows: TGTGCCAGCAGTGCGGGACAGGGAGGGACTGGAAACACCATATATTTT. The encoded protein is CASSAGQGGTGNTIYF.

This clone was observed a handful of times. This chain's CDR3 is CASSQPTGNTDTQYF. DNA for the CDR3: TGCGCCAGCAGCCAACCTACAGGGAATACAGATACGCAGTATTTT. This rearrangement joins TRBV4-1 to TRBJ2-3, with a weak D call TRBD1 (6 bases). The CDR3 covers 15 residues. Germline lookup yields CDR1 MGHRA and CDR2 YSYEKL. V lost 2 bases and J 3 bases, leaving 12 bases between the germline ends.

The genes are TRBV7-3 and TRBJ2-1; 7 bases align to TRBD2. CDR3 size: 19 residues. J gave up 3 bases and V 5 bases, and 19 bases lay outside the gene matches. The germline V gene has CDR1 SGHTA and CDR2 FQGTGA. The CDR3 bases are TGTGCCAGCAGCGAAAGCCCCGCCGGGGCAGGGAGGGTCTACAATGAGCAGTTCTTC. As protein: CASSESPAGAGRVYNEQFF.

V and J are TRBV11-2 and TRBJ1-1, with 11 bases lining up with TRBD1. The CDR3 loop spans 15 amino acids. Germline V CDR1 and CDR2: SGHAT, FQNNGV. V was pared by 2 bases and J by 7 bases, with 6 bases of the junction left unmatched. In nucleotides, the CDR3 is TGTGCCAGCAGCTTATTGAGGACAGGGGGCTTTGAAGCTTTCTTT. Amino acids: CASSLLRTGGFEAFF.

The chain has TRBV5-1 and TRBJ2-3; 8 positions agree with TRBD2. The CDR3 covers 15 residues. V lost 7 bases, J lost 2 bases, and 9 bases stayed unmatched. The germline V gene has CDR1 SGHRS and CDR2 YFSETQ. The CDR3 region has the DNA TGCGCCAGCGTACCCGGGAGGGGAGACACAGATACGCAGTATTTT. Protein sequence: CASVPGRGDTDTQYF.

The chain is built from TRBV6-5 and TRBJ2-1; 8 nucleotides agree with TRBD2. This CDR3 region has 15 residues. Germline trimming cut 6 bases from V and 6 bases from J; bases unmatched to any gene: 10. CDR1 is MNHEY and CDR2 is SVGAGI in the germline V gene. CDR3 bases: TGTGCCAGCAGCGTACACAGCGGGAGAAGCAATGAGCAGTTCTTC. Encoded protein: CASSVHSGRSNEQFF.

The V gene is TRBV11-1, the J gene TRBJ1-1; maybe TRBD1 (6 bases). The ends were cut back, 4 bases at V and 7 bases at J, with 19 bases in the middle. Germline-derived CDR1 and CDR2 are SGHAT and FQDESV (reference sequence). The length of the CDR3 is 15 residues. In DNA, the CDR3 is TGTGCCAGCAGCTCCGGGACGCTGACAGGTGATGAAGCTTTCTTT. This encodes CASSSGTLTGDEAFF. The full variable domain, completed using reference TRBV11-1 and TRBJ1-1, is EAEVAQSPRYKITEKSQAVAFWCDPISGHATLYWYRQILGQGPELLVQFQDESVVDDSQLPKDRFSAERLKGVDSTLKIQPAELGDSAMYLCASSSGTLTGDEAFFGQGTRLTVV.

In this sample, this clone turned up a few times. DNA for the CDR3: TGTGCCAGCAGCACTCCACAGGGGTCAGATACGCAGTATTTT. Its translation is CASSTPQGSDTQYF. The gene calls are TRBV7-8 and TRBJ2-3; 7 nucleotides line up with TRBD1. This CDR3 has 14 amino acids. After removal of 5 bases from V and 4 bases from J, the junction contained 6 bases not matched to a gene. Germline V gives CDR1 SGHVS, CDR2 FQNEAQ.

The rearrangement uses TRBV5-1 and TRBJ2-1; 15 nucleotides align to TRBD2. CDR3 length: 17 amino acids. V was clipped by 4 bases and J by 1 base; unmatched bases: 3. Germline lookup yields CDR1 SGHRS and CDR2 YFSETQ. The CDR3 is CASSPGLAGGSYNEQFF. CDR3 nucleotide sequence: TGCGCCAGCAGCCCGGGACTAGCGGGAGGATCCTACAATGAGCAGTTCTTC.

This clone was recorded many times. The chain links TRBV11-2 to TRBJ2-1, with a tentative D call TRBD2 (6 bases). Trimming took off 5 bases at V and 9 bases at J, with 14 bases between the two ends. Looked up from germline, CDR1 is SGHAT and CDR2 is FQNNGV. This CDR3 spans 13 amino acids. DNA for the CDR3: TGTGCCAGCAGCATGACTAGGTTCAGTGAGCAGTTCTTC. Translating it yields CASSMTRFSEQFF.

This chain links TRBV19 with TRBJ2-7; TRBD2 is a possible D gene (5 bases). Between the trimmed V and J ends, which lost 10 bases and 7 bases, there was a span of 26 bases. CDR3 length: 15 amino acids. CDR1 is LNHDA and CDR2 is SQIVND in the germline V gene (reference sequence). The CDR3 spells CAISRRGVSDDEQYF. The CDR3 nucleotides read TGTGCCATTTCCCGGCGCGGTGTTAGCGATGATGAGCAGTACTTC.

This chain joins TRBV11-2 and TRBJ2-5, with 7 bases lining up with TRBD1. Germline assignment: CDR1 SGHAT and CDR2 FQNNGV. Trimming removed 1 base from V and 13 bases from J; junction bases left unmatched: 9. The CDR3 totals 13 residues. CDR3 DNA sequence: TGTGCCAGCAGCTTAGGCATACAGGGGTCCTTGTACTTC. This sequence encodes CASSLGIQGSLYF.

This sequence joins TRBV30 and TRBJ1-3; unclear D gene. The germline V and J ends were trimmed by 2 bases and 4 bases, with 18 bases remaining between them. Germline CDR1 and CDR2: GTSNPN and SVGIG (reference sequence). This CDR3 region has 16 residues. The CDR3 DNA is TGTGCCTGGAGTCCCCACGGAGGGTTAACGGGAAACACCATATATTTT. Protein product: CAWSPHGGLTGNTIYF. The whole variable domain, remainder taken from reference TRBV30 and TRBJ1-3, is SQTIHQWPATLVQPVGSPLSLECTVEGTSNPNLYWYRQAAGRGLQLLFYSVGIGQISSEVPQNLSASRPQDRQFILSSKKLLLSDSGFYLCAWSPHGGLTGNTIYFGEGSWLTVV.

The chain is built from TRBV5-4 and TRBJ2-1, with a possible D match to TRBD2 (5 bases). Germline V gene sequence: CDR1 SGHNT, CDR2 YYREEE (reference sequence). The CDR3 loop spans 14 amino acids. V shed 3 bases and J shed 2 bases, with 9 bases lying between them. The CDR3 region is CASSWETTYNEQFF. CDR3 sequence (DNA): TGTGCCAGCAGCTGGGAGACGACCTACAATGAGCAGTTCTTC.

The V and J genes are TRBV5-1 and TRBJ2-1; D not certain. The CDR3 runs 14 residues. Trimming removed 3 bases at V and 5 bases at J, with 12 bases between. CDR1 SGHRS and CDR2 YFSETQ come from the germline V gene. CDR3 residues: CASSSTRGNNEQFF. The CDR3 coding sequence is TGCGCCAGCAGCTCGACGCGAGGTAACAATGAGCAGTTCTTC.

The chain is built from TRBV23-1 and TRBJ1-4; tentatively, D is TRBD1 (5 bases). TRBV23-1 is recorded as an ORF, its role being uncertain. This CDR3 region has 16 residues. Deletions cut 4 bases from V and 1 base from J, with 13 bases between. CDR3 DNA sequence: TGCGCCAGCAGTCCCTGTGGTCAGGGAACTAATGAAAAACTGTTTTTT. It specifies CASSPCGQGTNEKLFF.

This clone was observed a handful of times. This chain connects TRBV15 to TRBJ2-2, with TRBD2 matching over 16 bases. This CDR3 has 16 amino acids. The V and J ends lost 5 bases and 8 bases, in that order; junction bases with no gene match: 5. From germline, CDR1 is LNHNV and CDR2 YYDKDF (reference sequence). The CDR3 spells CATSPGLAGGSGELFF. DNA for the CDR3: TGTGCCACCAGCCCGGGACTAGCGGGAGGGAGTGGGGAGCTGTTTTTT.

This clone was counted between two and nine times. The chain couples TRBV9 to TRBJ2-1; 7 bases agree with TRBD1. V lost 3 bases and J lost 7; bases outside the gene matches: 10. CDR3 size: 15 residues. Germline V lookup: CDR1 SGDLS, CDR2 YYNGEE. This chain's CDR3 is CASSAERGGKNEQFF. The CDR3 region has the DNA TGTGCCAGCAGCGCCGAGAGAGGGGGCAAGAATGAGCAGTTCTTC.

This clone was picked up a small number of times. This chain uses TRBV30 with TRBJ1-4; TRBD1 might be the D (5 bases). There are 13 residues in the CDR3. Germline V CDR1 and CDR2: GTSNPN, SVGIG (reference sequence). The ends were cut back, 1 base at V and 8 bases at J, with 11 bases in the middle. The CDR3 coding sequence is TGTGCCTGGAGTGGGGGGAGGTCGGAAAAACTGTTTTTT. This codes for CAWSGGRSEKLFF. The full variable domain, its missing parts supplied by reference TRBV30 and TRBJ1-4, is SQTIHQWPATLVQPVGSPLSLECTVEGTSNPNLYWYRQAAGRGLQLLFYSVGIGQISSEVPQNLSASRPQDRQFILSSKKLLLSDSGFYLCAWSGGRSEKLFFGSGTQLSVL.

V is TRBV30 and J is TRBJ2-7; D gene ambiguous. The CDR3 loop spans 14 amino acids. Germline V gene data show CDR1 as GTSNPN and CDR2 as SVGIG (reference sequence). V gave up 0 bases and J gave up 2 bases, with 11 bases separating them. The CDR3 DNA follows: TGTGCCTGGAGTGTAGCCTCCCGCACCTACGAGCAGTACTTC. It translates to CAWSVASRTYEQYF.

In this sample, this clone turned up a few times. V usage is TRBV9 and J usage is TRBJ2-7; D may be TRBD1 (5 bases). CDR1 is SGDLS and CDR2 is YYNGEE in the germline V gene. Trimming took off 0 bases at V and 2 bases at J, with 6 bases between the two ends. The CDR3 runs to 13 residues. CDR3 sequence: CASSVGGPYEQYF. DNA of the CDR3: TGTGCCAGCAGCGTAGGGGGCCCCTACGAGCAGTACTTC.

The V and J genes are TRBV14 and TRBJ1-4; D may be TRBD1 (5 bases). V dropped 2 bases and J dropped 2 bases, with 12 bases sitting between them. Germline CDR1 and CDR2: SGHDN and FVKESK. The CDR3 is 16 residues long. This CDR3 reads CASSQLQGRTNEKLFF. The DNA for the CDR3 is TGTGCCAGCAGCCAACTCCAGGGTCGGACTAATGAAAAACTGTTTTTT.